Each of the 4 T cell receptor beta chains below was sequenced from the same sample in a study of tissue T cells after allogeneic stem cell transplantation. Repertoires were generated with immunoSEQ multiplex PCR, while TCRdb's copy carries only in-frame clones and drops some. The sample carries some 2,000 clones, more than 75% recorded once. The sequenced sample was colon tissue, obtained at autopsy. These receptors were obtained from a male patient aged 35-69 years with steroid-refractory graft-versus-host disease after an allogeneic stem cell transplant. The graft donor may be the source of some T cells.

The chain couples TRBV5-5 to TRBJ1-1, with D unresolved. Trimming cost V 1 base and J 6 bases, with 16 bases left between them. CDR3 length equals 15 residues. Germline lookup yields CDR1 SGHKS and CDR2 YYEKEE (reference sequence). As DNA, the CDR3 is TGTGCCAGCAGCTTGTCGGGTAGGGCAATGGCTGAAGCTTTCTTT. Protein: CASSLSGRAMAEAFF.

CDR3 sequence (DNA): TGTGCCAGTAGTATAGATCTAACCCCAGGGGGCACTGAAGCTTTCTTT. Translated, it gives CASSIDLTPGGTEAFF. The chain combines TRBV19 with TRBJ1-1; TRBD1 aligns across 7 bases. The CDR3 runs 16 residues. CDR1 and CDR2 (germline): LNHDA, SQIVND (reference sequence). The V gene end was trimmed by 0 bases and the J gene end by 4 bases; junction bases not matched to a gene: 8.

The chain uses TRBV19 and TRBJ2-1, with TRBD1 matching 7 bases. The CDR3 is 14 residues long. V shed 5 bases and J 6 bases; nucleotides not matched to a gene: 7. Germline loops: CDR1 LNHDA, CDR2 SQIVND (reference sequence). This CDR3 reads CASSQWAGGNEQFF. CDR3 nucleotides: TGTGCCAGTAGTCAATGGGCAGGGGGCAATGAGCAGTTCTTC.

This clone was seen more than once but under ten times. The V gene is TRBV4-1, the J gene TRBJ2-3, with D possibly being TRBD2 (6 bases). This CDR3 region has 16 residues. Trimming left V 1 base short and J 9 bases short, with 20 bases between. Germline V gene data show CDR1 as MGHRA and CDR2 as YSYEKL. In DNA, the CDR3 is TGCGCCAGCAGCCAAGCTGAGACTAGGGCCTTCCGCACGCAGTATTTT. Its protein is CASSQAETRAFRTQYF.